In its sample, the clone carrying this T cell receptor (beta chain) was seen a few times. This sample is drawn from a study of blood T cell repertoires in COVID-19. Study overall: Material from acute and convalescent COVID-19 was sourced from the United States, Italy and Spain.

In the study's own analysis: Researchers report that nucleated cell counts were estimated from reference gene primer amplification. Profiling relied on immunoSEQ multiplex PCR, and the TCRdb table lists in-frame clones only, not all of them. Clone size and V and J calls were adopted from that table, with D and trimming inferred from the DNA. There are 140,000 to 150,000 clones in the sample; 85% occur only once, and about 3% lies in the top ten. The length of the CDR3 is 13 residues. Per germline, CDR1 SEHNR and CDR2 FQNEAQ (reference sequence). Trimming took 6 bases from V and 7 from J; bases not matched to a gene: 8.

The chain employs TRBV7-9 and TRBJ1-2; TRBD1 agrees at 7 bases. The source of this sequence is a woman aged 40 to 49 with active or convalescent COVID-19. The sample taken for sequencing was peripheral blood. The CDR3 spells CASRQDRVLGYTF. The CDR3 DNA reads TGTGCCAGCAGACAAGACAGGGTGCTTGGCTACACCTTC.